A selection of T cell receptor beta chains follows, all from one sample in a study of monozygotic twins with inflammatory bowel disease. For each CDR3 protein, TCRdb gives one entry from its re-call of the 5' RACE reads, without DNA. The table lists just over 300,000 distinct CDR3 sequences. Sequenced material: blood. Receptors were obtained from a human donor with ulcerative colitis or Crohn's disease, or a healthy co-twin of an affected twin (not recorded which). Both conserved end residues are part of each CDR3. Fields, in order: CDR3 length, V gene, J gene, CDR3 protein.

>16|TRBV6-1|TRBJ1-6
CASSERDRITNSPLHF
>14|TRBV5-1|TRBJ2-5
CASSLLAGGETQYF
>15|TRBV7-2|TRBJ2-1
CASSQARAGYNEQFF
>16|TRBV28|TRBJ1-5
CASSPQTQLKSQPQHF
>14|TRBV5-1|TRBJ1-4
CASSEVATNEKLFF
>14|TRBV9|TRBJ1-6
CASRGGTAASHLHF
>15|TRBV20-1|TRBJ1-1
CSAIRGGTMNTEAFF
>15|TRBV5-4|TRBJ2-2
CASSMDRGSTGELFF
>15|TRBV6-2/TRBV6-3|TRBJ2-1
CASSRPGLAANEQFF
>17|TRBV24-1|TRBJ2-5
CATSESGGLQPGETQYF
>15|TRBV30|TRBJ2-3
CAWNSGTSVSDTQYF
>14|TRBV4-3|TRBJ2-7
CASSQAPYGDEQYF
>13|TRBV27|TRBJ1-6
CASKTTDTLPLHF
>16|TRBV28|TRBJ1-5
CASSIATGGAGQPQHF
>14|TRBV14|TRBJ2-7
CASSQEYTSYEQYF
>14|TRBV6-6|TRBJ2-5
CASSQRGGQETQYF
>13|TRBV12-3/TRBV12-4|TRBJ1-2
CASIPTGSRGYTF
>16|TRBV15|TRBJ2-1
CATTLIGLDAPNEQFF
>12|TRBV12-3/TRBV12-4|TRBJ2-3
CASRRRTEAQYF
>11|TRBV20-1|TRBJ1-2
CRGGGNYGYTF
>15|TRBV7-2|TRBJ1-4
CASSPTRQAREKLFF
>17|TRBV9|TRBJ2-5
CASSVGIVGGGQETQYF
>19|TRBV11-1|TRBJ1-2
CASSLSPHRGQPLNYGYTF
>16|TRBV5-1|TRBJ2-2
CASKLSGPGSTGELFF
>16|TRBV6-5|TRBJ2-7
CASSSLAATISYEQYF
>14|TRBV27|TRBJ2-7
CASSPSSRSYEQYF
>17|TRBV5-1|TRBJ2-1
CASSLGTSGSLYNEQFF
>13|TRBV7-2|TRBJ2-7
CASSSQTGSEQYF
>13|TRBV28|TRBJ2-7
CASLDRQAYEQYF
>17|TRBV19|TRBJ2-3
CASSIAGGALGADTQYF
>16|TRBV11-2|TRBJ1-3
CASSPRGTPRGNTIYF
>15|TRBV4-1|TRBJ2-3
CASSQVGDPTDTQYF
>12|TRBV12-3/TRBV12-4|TRBJ2-4
CASSFRGDIQYF
>14|TRBV12-3/TRBV12-4|TRBJ2-2
CASSPGQGAGELFF
>16|TRBV6-1|TRBJ2-1
CASSEASGQGINEQFF
>16|TRBV7-9|TRBJ2-3
CASSTQLAGGTDTQYF
>15|TRBV20-1|TRBJ2-7
CSARDLGLAGWEQYF
>17|TRBV10-3|TRBJ1-2
CAISDRDRGTANYGYTF
>14|TRBV7-9|TRBJ1-5
CASSFSGGYQPQHF
>14|TRBV5-1|TRBJ2-1
CASWSGGSYNEQFF
>15|TRBV20-1|TRBJ1-5
CSARQSSLINQPQHF
>16|TRBV24-1|TRBJ1-5
CATSDWQGAPNQPQHF
>13|TRBV27|TRBJ2-1
CATGESDYNEQFF
>17|TRBV7-2|TRBJ2-3
CASSQRQRVAGGDTQYF
>19|TRBV9|TRBJ1-1
CASSPDPGPTLGYNTEAFF
>14|TRBV6-2/TRBV6-3|TRBJ2-1
CASSVRAAHNEQFF
>13|TRBV12-3/TRBV12-4|TRBJ1-3
CASNTGSGNTIYF
>12|TRBV5-1|TRBJ2-7
CASSIDSYEQYF
>15|TRBV7-2|TRBJ2-5
CASSLGTGSIETQYF
>16|TRBV4-3|TRBJ1-3
CASSLDWETKGNTIYF